This T cell receptor (beta chain) was sequenced for a study of human T cells and chemical hapten exposure. As for the study in general: Patients received weekly diphenylcyclopropenone doses to the scalp throughout the roughly 23-week study. TCR yields per sample varied mostly from small pooled library volume differences.

There are many counts of this clonotype. The antigen remains undetermined. Broader study findings: Sensitizing with DPC caused no change in TCRs above 1 in 1000 frequency. Expanded TCRs formed significantly more large CDR3 similarity clusters than controls.

TCRdb re-called the RACE reads through MiXCR, storing one row per CDR3 protein. The data hold some 380,000 distinct CDR3 sequences, with 4.8% observed a single time. Time point in this sample: patch test 1, 2 weeks after DPC sensitization. Stated treatment: therapeutic diphenylcyclopropenone sensitization with weekly scalp DPC. Trimming shortened V by 2 bases and J by 1 base, and 5 bases separated the two germline ends. The CDR3 contains 13 residues. CDR1 SNHLY and CDR2 FYNNEI come from the germline V gene. This rearrangement joins TRBV2 to TRBJ2-5; D is ambiguous. The source was whole blood, collected in connection with sensitization to the hapten diphenylcyclopropenone (DPC). This TCR was recovered from a woman aged 45-65 years with alopecia areata. Some clones in this sample may be carry-over from other donors' samples. For the CDR3, the DNA is TGTGCCAGCAGTGAATGGGGCCAAGAGACCCAGTACTTC. As protein: CASSEWGQETQYF.